Below are 18 T cell receptor beta chains sequenced from a single sample in a study of cytomegalovirus exposure and HLA in healthy donors. The PCR contained 60 Vbeta and 13 Jbeta primers. Produced via immunoSEQ multiplex PCR; TCRdb's table is partial and in-frame only. The sample consists of roughly 200,000 clones, 70% to 85% of them appearing once. The sequenced sample consisted of PBMCs. Source of these receptors: an older woman in good health and CMV-seropositive.

As to this clone: A read error may account for a junction end that differs from germline. The chain combines TRBV28 with TRBJ2-4, with no clear D. CDR1 is MDHEN, CDR2 SYDVKM, per germline. CDR3 length equals 14 residues. This CDR3 reads CASRVGDAKNVQYF. CDR3 nucleotides: TGTGCCAGCAGAGTTGGAGACGCCAAAAACGTTCAGTACTTC.

The chain uses TRBV1 and TRBJ2-5; the table's D call TRBD2 went unverified against the DNA. TRBV1 is tagged as a pseudogene. The CDR3 sequence is 18 residues long. CDR3 in amino acids: CTSSQDKQAGRHQETQYF. The CDR3 nucleotides are TGCACCAGCAGCCAAGATAAGCAAGCGGGCCGACACCAAGAGACCCAGTACTTC.

V usage is TRBV7-6 and J usage is TRBJ2-1, with no clear D. V lost 2 bases and J 0 bases, leaving 8 bases between the germline ends. Germline V gives CDR1 SGHVS, CDR2 FNYEAQ. This CDR3 is 15 amino acids long. As DNA, the CDR3 is TGTGCCAGCAGCTTATCTGCCAGCTCCTACAATGAGCAGTTCTTC. It translates to CASSLSASSYNEQFF.

This chain links TRBV30 with TRBJ2-1; D possibly corresponds to TRBD2 (6 bases). This CDR3 region has 13 residues. Trimming took 2 bases from V and 9 from J, leaving 14 bases between them. Germline CDR1 is GTSNPN and CDR2 is SVGIG (reference sequence). CDR3 in DNA: TGTGCCTGGAGTCATAGGGAGGAGGGTGAGCAGTTCTTC. Protein sequence: CAWSHREEGEQFF.

For the CDR3, the DNA is TGTGCCAGCAGCCCTGGCAGAGTAAGAGACAGGGAATGGAAACCCATATATTTT. Encoded protein: CASSPGRVRDREWKPIYF. This chain joins TRBV7-9 and TRBJ1-3, with 7 positions matching TRBD1. V gave up 5 bases and J gave up 11 bases; unmatched junction bases: 24. CDR3 size: 18 residues. Germline CDR1 and CDR2: SEHNR and FQNEAQ (reference sequence).

The chain joins TRBV5-1 to TRBJ2-7; D possibly corresponds to TRBD2 (6 bases). Trimming cost V 4 bases and J 1 base, with 12 bases left between them. CDR1 is SGHRS and CDR2 is YFSETQ in the germline V gene. The CDR3 is 14 amino acids. The CDR3 coding sequence is TGCGCCAGCAGCCCAGGGAGGTGGTCCTACGAGCAGTACTTC. Protein: CASSPGRWSYEQYF. The full variable domain, in which reference TRBV5-1 and TRBJ2-7 provide the parts outside the CDR3, is KAGVTQTPRYLIKTRGQQVTLSCSPISGHRSVSWYQQTPGQGLQFLFEYFSETQRNKGNFPGRFSGRQFSNSRSEMNVSTLELGDSALYLCASSPGRWSYEQYFGPGTRLTVT.

V is TRBV10-3 and J is TRBJ1-6; D is uncertain. The germline V gene encodes CDR1 ENHRY and CDR2 SYGVKD. The CDR3 spans 12 residues. V dropped 0 bases and J dropped 11 bases, with 5 bases sitting between them. For the CDR3, the DNA is TGTGCCATCAGTGAGTCTGGCCCACCCCTCCACTTT. Residues: CAISESGPPLHF.

The chain has TRBV5-6 and TRBJ1-6; the D gene is possibly TRBD1 (5 bases). Trimming cost V 6 bases and J 8 bases, with 24 bases left between them. Germline V gene data show CDR1 as SGHDT and CDR2 as YYEEEE. The CDR3 extends over 17 amino acids. CDR3: CASINAGLGWKDSPLHF. As DNA, the CDR3 is TGTGCCAGCATTAACGCGGGACTGGGATGGAAGGATTCACCCCTCCACTTT. The full variable domain, completed using reference TRBV5-6 and TRBJ1-6, is DAGVTQSPTHLIKTRGQQVTLRCSPKSGHDTVSWYQQALGQGPQFIFQYYEEEERQRGNFPDRFSGHQFPNYSSELNVNALLLGDSALYLCASINAGLGWKDSPLHFGNGTRLTVT.

V gene TRBV11-2 combines with J gene TRBJ1-4; tentatively, D is TRBD1 (5 bases). The V gene's germline CDR1 is SGHAT and CDR2 FQNNGV. Trimming stripped 6 bases from V and 8 bases from J, with 16 bases between. There are 14 residues in the CDR3. CDR3 amino acids: CASSYQGWGEKLFF. The DNA for the CDR3 is TGTGCCAGCAGTTATCAGGGTTGGGGCGAAAAACTGTTTTTT.

This clone has a single count. The genes are TRBV10-1 and TRBJ2-3; TRBD1 is a possible D gene (6 bases). The V and J ends lost 6 bases and 3 bases respectively, with 13 bases between them. The V gene's germline CDR1 is WNHNN and CDR2 SYGVQD (reference sequence). The CDR3 totals 14 residues. Written as DNA, the CDR3 is TGCGCCAGCAGACAGGGAGTGAGGACAGATACGCAGTATTTT. It specifies CASRQGVRTDTQYF.

This clone was observed once. The chain carries TRBV6-5 and TRBJ1-2, with 7 bases identical to TRBD1. The ends lost 5 bases at V and 2 bases at J; junction bases unmatched: 5. Germline V gene sequence: CDR1 MNHEY, CDR2 SVGAGI. This CDR3 region has 14 residues. CDR3 sequence reads: CASSKGQANYGYTF. The DNA of the CDR3 is TGTGCCAGCAGTAAAGGACAGGCGAACTATGGCTACACCTTC.

The V gene is TRBV19, the J gene TRBJ2-5, with D tentatively TRBD2 (7 bases). This CDR3 spans 15 amino acids. Per the germline V gene, CDR1 is LNHDA and CDR2 is SQIVND (reference sequence). V was cut by 3 bases and J by 4 bases, with 15 bases left in between. Here the CDR3 reads CASSMTGGFRETQYF. The CDR3 bases are TGTGCCAGTAGTATGACGGGGGGCTTTCGAGAGACCCAGTACTTC.

V is TRBV5-1 and J is TRBJ2-3; 13 bases line up with TRBD2. This CDR3 comprises 14 residues. With 3 bases clipped from V and 8 bases from J, the junction kept 3 bases outside the gene matches. Per the germline V gene, CDR1 is SGHRS and CDR2 is YFSETQ. The CDR3 DNA sequence: TGCGCCAGCAGCTATACTAGCGGGGGGGCTACGCAGTATTTT. It translates to CASSYTSGGATQYF.

This rearrangement joins TRBV5-6 to TRBJ1-1; weak D call: TRBD1 (6 bases). V was trimmed by 0 bases and J by 9 bases, leaving 9 bases between them. The CDR3 totals 12 residues. Germline V lookup: CDR1 SGHDT, CDR2 YYEEEE. Here the CDR3 reads CASSLVQGQAFF. The CDR3 DNA is TGTGCCAGCAGCTTGGTACAGGGACAAGCTTTCTTT.

This clone was observed a few times. The chain joins TRBV19 to TRBJ1-5; no definite D call. The CDR3 spans 16 residues. The ends were cut back, 5 bases at V and 2 bases at J, with 16 bases in the middle. Germline loops: CDR1 LNHDA, CDR2 SQIVND (reference sequence). CDR3: CASSSPGVAGNQPQHF. CDR3 bases: TGTGCCAGTAGTTCCCCTGGTGTTGCAGGCAATCAGCCCCAGCATTTT.

CDR3: CASSLDRADTIYF. The CDR3 DNA reads as TGTGCCAGCAGTTTAGACAGGGCGGACACCATATATTTT. This chain uses TRBV6-1 with TRBJ1-3; TRBD1 matches at 7 bases. The CDR3 contains 13 residues. Germline CDR1 and CDR2: MNHNS and SASEGT. Trimming cost V 5 bases and J 8 bases; bases outside gene matches: 6.

This chain uses TRBV2 with TRBJ1-1; 8 bases agree with TRBD1. This CDR3 has 14 residues. CDR1 is SNHLY and CDR2 is FYNNEI in the germline V gene. Trimming removed 7 bases from V and 0 bases from J; junction bases left unmatched: 4. The CDR3 DNA is TGTGCCAGCAAGACAGGGGCGATGAACACTGAAGCTTTCTTT. Translating it yields CASKTGAMNTEAFF.

The rearrangement links TRBV7-2 to TRBJ2-3, with 8 bases matching TRBD2. The CDR3 has 17 amino acids. V was pared by 5 bases and J by 6 bases, with 16 bases of the junction left unmatched. The germline V gene has CDR1 SGHTA and CDR2 FQGNSA. For the CDR3, the DNA is TGTGCCAGCAGCACTTATCGGATCGGGAGGGCCCCGGATACGCAGTATTTT. This sequence encodes CASSTYRIGRAPDTQYF.